This T cell receptor (beta chain) was found in a study of cytomegalovirus exposure and HLA in healthy donors (dated by TCRdb to the late 2010s). For context, the study as a whole: An earlier analysis of approximately 590 of the donors reported about 250 Gb of sequence data and more than 90 million unique TCR beta sequences from about 200 million T cells. Roughly 300 gigabases of sequencing data and approximately 84 million unique TCR sequences were included in an early release covering 550 to 800 HLA-typed donors. Of the roughly 410 genotyped donors, approximately 80% were placed in the genetic ancestry cluster associated with self-reported Caucasian donors. The study was designed to test whether signatures of past pathogen exposure could be identified by cataloging public T cell receptors. The study profiled the T cell repertoires of fewer than 850 subjects by immunosequencing and related them to cytomegalovirus serostatus. A separate validation cohort of roughly 120 different subjects was used in addition to the roughly 620-subject first cohort. The study combined high-throughput TCR immunosequencing, statistical association of individual TCRs with disease status, and machine learning to predict cytomegalovirus infection status. To study patterns of TCR occurrence, a later analysis re-analyzed previously published TCR beta repertoires from several hundred donors and added high-resolution HLA genotyping. The later analysis used no new phenotypic data to find candidate immune exposures, relying instead on TCR beta sequences and their occurrence across donors. An earlier analysis of approximately 630 of the donors applied high-throughput TCR beta sequencing to assess whether each TCR beta V gene segment acted as functional or pseudogenic. Donor age, sex, ethnicity and CMV serostatus were collected together with the repertoire data. In a later genetic analysis, genome-wide SNP genotypes for about three fifths of the roughly 670 donors were used, and that subset was treated as a discovery cohort. All discovery cohort repertoires had been generated on a single sequencing platform. HLA typing covered class I and class II loci at four-digit resolution. Typing coverage varied by locus: about 620-630 donors for A, B, C, DRB1 and DQB1; approximately 500 for DQA1; over 600 for DPA1; around 490 for DPB1. Because of strong linkage in the cohort, roughly five DR-DQ haplotypes were treated as single units for association and clustering. On average, roughly 250,000 unique TCR beta nucleotide sequences were sequenced per donor among 398 genotyped donors of the cohort, with roughly 18% of those sequences being non-productive.

Worth noting for this clone: Its antigen remains undetermined. No base qualities exist here, and no much larger clone lies one base off it.

The library relied on the immunoSEQ multiplex PCR assay. For the multiplex PCR, a mixture combining 60 forward primers for TCR Vbeta segments and 13 reverse primers for TCR Jbeta segments was used. The CDR3 region of rearranged TCR beta genes was amplified from genomic DNA with a multiplex PCR assay. Amplified TCR beta libraries were sequenced as 87-base-pair reads on the Illumina HiSeq System. Turning to the authors' computational methods: Across the 700 or so repertoires, a later analysis counted 80 million or so unique TCR beta chains, some 11 million of which were shared by at least two donors. To remove PCR and sequencing errors, raw reads were error-corrected and collapsed into unique sequences using a nearest-neighbor algorithm that merged closely related sequences. V, D and J gene segments were assigned by aligning CDR3 sequences to IMGT reference sequences. Each retained sequence needed at least a six-nucleotide match to both a V gene segment and a J gene segment. Rearrangements were classified as productive when the CDR3 lacked stop codons and remained in frame with V and J, and all other rearrangements were classified as non-productive. Following IMGT convention, CDR3 was defined as the stretch from the second conserved V-encoded cysteine up to the conserved J-encoded phenylalanine. The earlier analysis of about 570 of the donors excluded any sequence lacking an unambiguous match to a single V gene segment. An earlier analysis of 587 of the donors classified V segments as functional when productive rearrangements were above 56.7% and as segregating when the standard deviation between donors was above 5%. To diagnose cytomegalovirus status from the catalog of TCR beta chain sequences, a statistical classification framework was built. In a later analysis, TCR nucleotide sequences were compared against IMGT/GENE-DB human TR gene sequences so that V and J genes could be assigned. Using the TCRdist pipeline, a later analysis assigned CDR3 sequences along with most-parsimonious VDJ recombination scenarios. In a later analysis, each TCR beta chain was defined by its CDR3 amino acid sequence together with its V-gene family, and reads without a unique V-gene family were excluded. In a later analysis, a few hundred highly shared, low-generation-probability nucleotide sequences were removed to address suspected cross-contamination and a sequencing artifact. A later analysis calculated a clonal expansion index for each public chain from normalized within-repertoire ranks of inferred template counts. Generation probabilities in a later analysis came from a VDJ recombination model fitted to out-of-frame rearrangements, and those results were checked against IGoR. In a later analysis, hypergeometric tests were used to score TCR-TCR, TCR-HLA and TCR-CMV co-occurrence, with a repertoire-size bias correction applied to TCR pairs. To estimate false discovery rates, a later analysis permuted the HLA or CMV assignments 20 times. In a later analysis, co-occurring TCRs were grouped with DBSCAN, and TCRdist sequence similarity was added when clustering was performed within HLA-allele-positive subsets. For co-occurrence clustering, repertoires with fewer than 30,000 or more than 120,000 public chains were excluded, along with 4 to 6 repertoires with anomalous nucleotide sharing. TCRdb stores this immuneACCESS table with in-frame sequences only. Part of the clones is absent; in the studies checked, under half of the shortfall reflects unresolved V genes, and no reason is known for the rest. D and trimming were read from the DNA, whereas the V and J calls and clone size are those reported in that table. The table for this sample lists under 95,000 clones; 76% of them were counted only once. Clones ranked in the top ten supply 5.3% of the sample.

The cohort was made up of 500 to 850 healthy bone marrow donors. At the time of sampling, all cohort members were nominally healthy, though unrecorded immune exposures were likely present. The donor was CMV seropositive and was included in the group of 300 or so seropositive cohort members. A peripheral blood sample was provided by each donor, and peripheral blood mononuclear cells were used for TCR beta sequencing. The Qiagen DNeasy Blood Extraction Kit was used to extract genomic DNA from the blood cell samples. Study-wide findings and limitations: The presence/absence analyses assumed that sequencing depth was roughly uniform across donors, and that assumption may not be true. Because counts were too low, more than 15 rarely observed V segments, including chromosome 9 orphons, were excluded from the earlier analysis of under 650 of the donors. The study listed 164 TCR beta chains as associated with cytomegalovirus. Compared with the approximately 600-donor mean, donors in an Asian-associated ancestry cluster had fewer N-insertions in productive TCRs, according to a later genetic analysis. Strong co-occurrence of HLA alleles, especially DR and DQ, made assigning TCR associations to individual alleles difficult. In a later analysis, TCR association rates were found to vary across HLA loci, with the most associated TCRs seen for DRB1 alleles and the fewest for HLA-C alleles. The sequencing pipeline was judged likely to have produced a cluster of highly shared sequence variants as a technical artifact. A further reported finding was that TCR beta sequences accurately predicted the HLA-A and HLA-B alleles for most subjects in the first cohort. The 87-base-pair reads could not distinguish some IMGT-functional V segments, including TRBV6-2 and TRBV6-3, so those segments were excluded. In a later analysis, 16,951 TCR beta sequences were associated with specific HLA alleles at a false discovery rate of 0.05. The authors suggested that the approach could potentially be extended to other disease states and immunological phenotypes. In both the original and validation cohorts, the classifier was reported to diagnose cytomegalovirus status with high specificity and sensitivity. A later analysis reported that several top co-occurrence clusters appeared linked to parvovirus B19, influenza, CMV and Epstein-Barr virus. Most TCR sequences were observed very rarely across donors, whereas some public TCRs were present in many individuals. This cohort had only TCR beta chains sequenced, and the lack of alpha or paired-chain data limited which features could be detected. In an earlier analysis of 587 of the donors, most TCR beta V segments appeared in productive rearrangements about 87% or about 30% of the time, broadly matching IMGT annotations. CMV serostatus was the only immune exposure information available for the cohort. A later analysis found that HLA-associated TCR beta chains were more clonally expanded and had lower generation probabilities than equally common non-associated chains. Because HLA typing was missing for some donors at each locus, association tests included only the typed subset. According to a later analysis, most CMV-associated TCR beta chains appeared to be HLA-restricted, and the HLA associations seemed to be driven largely by CMV exposure. A later genetic analysis associated a missense DCLRE1C variant with V-gene and J-gene trimming of TCR beta chains, and an independent cohort replicated the association. Correlated functional status among segregating V segments might be attributable to linkage disequilibrium, but an unknown experimental factor could not be ruled out. In vitro tests confirmed that a few of the cytomegalovirus-associated TCR beta chains recognize cytomegalovirus antigens.

V gives up 3 bases and J gives up 0 bases, and the segment between their germline ends measures 6 bases. The CDR3, cysteine through phenylalanine, is 14 amino acids long. The only DNA kept is the CDR3, 42 bases in frame from the first base. CDR1 and CDR2 are drawn from the germline V gene: MDHEN, SYDVKM. This TCR came from a man younger than 40 in good health and CMV-seropositive. Input material: PBMCs. The chain employs TRBV28 and TRBJ1-5; too little of a D gene remains to name it. CDR3 sequence: CASSFQVSNQPQHF. The sequence in DNA is TGTGCCAGCAGTTTTCAGGTTAGCAATCAGCCCCAGCATTTT.